Below are 22 T cell receptor beta chains sequenced from a single sample in a study of chemoradiotherapy in HPV16-positive cancers. Sequencing used immunoSEQ multiplex PCR; TCRdb keeps in-frame clones, though not all of them. The profile shows about 10,000 clones, more than 75% of them singletons. Here the sequenced sample was blood, taken from a patient who underwent chemoradiotherapy. Every receptor here comes from a human donor with HPV-associated anogenital cancer.

The chain combines TRBV9 with TRBJ2-3, with 10 positions matching TRBD2. This CDR3 comprises 17 residues. CDR1 SGDLS and CDR2 YYNGEE come from the germline V gene. Germline trimming cut 0 bases from V and 0 bases from J; bases unmatched to any gene: 4. The CDR3 spells CASSVEVAGGSTDTQYF. The DNA of the CDR3 is TGTGCCAGCAGCGTAGAGGTAGCGGGGGGCAGCACAGATACGCAGTATTTT.

The rearrangement uses TRBV2 and TRBJ2-3; unclear D gene. The germline gives CDR1 SNHLY, CDR2 FYNNEI. V was shortened by 2 bases and J by 6 bases, with 6 bases between the two germline ends. CDR3 length: 12 amino acids. The CDR3 spells CASSESLDTQYF. The CDR3 region has the DNA TGTGCCAGCAGTGAATCTTTGGATACGCAGTATTTT.

For the CDR3, the DNA is TGTGCCAGCAGCAAGACAGGGGGCTCCGGAAACACCATATATTTT. Protein sequence: CASSKTGGSGNTIYF. V usage is TRBV7-6 and J usage is TRBJ1-3, with 10 bases aligning to TRBD1. Germline values: CDR1 SGHVS, CDR2 FNYEAQ. Trimming removed 5 bases from V and 4 bases from J; junction bases left unmatched: 5. The CDR3 length is 15 residues. The full variable domain, its missing parts supplied by reference TRBV7-6 and TRBJ1-3, is GAGVSQSPRYKVTKRGQDVALRCDPISGHVSLYWYRQALGQGPEFLTYFNYEAQQDKSGLPNDRFSAERPEGSISTLTIQRTEQRDSAMYRCASSKTGGSGNTIYFGEGSWLTVV.

The rearrangement uses TRBV19 and TRBJ1-6, with D perhaps matching TRBD1 (6 bases). The V gene's germline CDR1 is LNHDA and CDR2 SQIVND (reference sequence). The V gene lost 3 bases and the J gene lost 0 bases, with 15 bases spanning the gap. This CDR3 is 18 amino acids long. CDR3 DNA sequence: TGTGCCAGTAGTATGCGGCTGGGGGCGAGCTCCTATAATTCACCCCTCCACTTT. It encodes CASSMRLGASSYNSPLHF. Based on the CDR3 plus reference TRBV19 and TRBJ1-6, the full variable domain is DGGITQSPKYLFRKEGQNVTLSCEQNLNHDAMYWYRQDPGQGLRLIYYSQIVNDFQKGDIAEGYSVSREKKESFPLTVTSAQKNPTAFYLCASSMRLGASSYNSPLHFGNGTRLTVT.

CDR3 bases: TGTGCCAGCAGTTCCGCCGCCCTACCCGAAAAACTGTTTTTT. This encodes CASSSAALPEKLFF. The V and J genes are TRBV27 and TRBJ1-4; D not certain. This CDR3 spans 14 amino acids. Germline assignment: CDR1 MNHEY and CDR2 SMNVEV (reference sequence). V was cut by 4 bases and J by 8 bases, with 14 bases left in between.

The rearrangement uses TRBV13 and TRBJ2-5, with 10 bases matching TRBD2. V was pared by 2 bases and J by 0 bases, with 6 bases of the junction left unmatched. Germline CDR1 PRHDT, CDR2 FYEKMQ (reference sequence). The CDR3 has 17 amino acids. The CDR3 nucleotides are TGTGCCAGCAGCTTATTAAGCCTAGCGGGGGACCAAGAGACCCAGTACTTC. Its translation is CASSLLSLAGDQETQYF.

This clone was seen only a few times. The chain links TRBV6-6 to TRBJ2-5, with 9 positions matching TRBD1. Trimming removed 5 bases from V and 6 bases from J; junction bases left unmatched: 13. CDR3 length equals 16 residues. CDR1 and CDR2 (germline): MNHNY, SVGAGI (reference sequence). CDR3 bases: TGTGCCAGCAGTCCCGGGTCAGGACAGGGGTGGCAGACCCAGTACTTC. This gives the protein CASSPGSGQGWQTQYF.

In this sample, this clone turned up once. The chain has TRBV5-4 and TRBJ1-5; D is possibly TRBD1 (5 bases). V was cut by 4 bases and J by 7 bases, with 15 bases left in between. CDR3 length equals 14 residues. CDR1 is SGHNT and CDR2 is YYREEE in the germline V gene (reference sequence). In nucleotides, the CDR3 is TGTGCCAGCAGCCATGGGGGATTATTACAGCCCCAGCATTTT. Its translation is CASSHGGLLQPQHF.

V is TRBV4-1 and J is TRBJ2-7; 10 nucleotides agree with TRBD1. The CDR3 runs to 15 residues. Germline assignment: CDR1 MGHRA and CDR2 YSYEKL. Trimming cost V 3 bases and J 4 bases; bases outside gene matches: 6. The CDR3 spells CASSQRGQGLYEQYF. CDR3 nucleotides: TGCGCCAGCAGCCAGCGGGGACAGGGGTTATACGAGCAGTACTTC.

The chain joins TRBV7-8 to TRBJ2-7; a possible D gene is TRBD2 (5 bases). V shed 1 base and J shed 4 bases, with 8 bases lying between them. Per germline, CDR1 SGHVS and CDR2 FQNEAQ. This CDR3 has 13 residues. CDR3 region: CASSLGGEYEQYF. CDR3 coding DNA: TGTGCCAGCAGCTTAGGTGGGGAGTACGAGCAGTACTTC.

The V and J genes are TRBV30 and TRBJ1-5, with D tentatively TRBD1 (6 bases). V shed 2 bases and J shed 6 bases, with 17 bases lying between them. From germline, CDR1 is GTSNPN and CDR2 SVGIG (reference sequence). The CDR3 is 15 amino acids. CDR3 loop: CAWSPQYTGSQPQHF. The CDR3, as DNA: TGTGCCTGGAGTCCCCAGTACACAGGGAGTCAGCCCCAGCATTTT.

The chain joins TRBV7-3 to TRBJ2-5; 10 nucleotides line up with TRBD2. Germline V gene data show CDR1 as SGHTA and CDR2 as FQGTGA. V lost 5 bases, J lost 5 bases, and 11 bases stayed unmatched. There are 16 residues in the CDR3. This CDR3 is CASSAIAGGLGETQYF. The DNA of the CDR3 is TGTGCCAGCAGCGCAATAGCGGGGGGCCTGGGGGAGACCCAGTACTTC.

The rearrangement joins TRBV6-1 to TRBJ2-1, with 12 bases aligning to TRBD2. The germline V gene encodes CDR1 MNHNS and CDR2 SASEGT. J lost 5 bases, V lost 11 bases, and 4 bases had no gene match. This CDR3 has 13 amino acids. CDR3 DNA sequence: TGTGCCGGGACTAGCGGGCAGAACAATGAGCAGTTCTTC. It codes for CAGTSGQNNEQFF.

V and J are TRBV20-1 and TRBJ2-3, with unresolved D. Germline V gives CDR1 DFQATT, CDR2 SNEGSKA (reference sequence). V was shortened by 6 bases and J by 7 bases, with 11 bases between the two germline ends. This CDR3 comprises 11 residues. The CDR3, as DNA: TGCAGTGCAGAAGACGATCATACGCAGTATTTT. Encoded protein: CSAEDDHTQYF.

V gene TRBV29-1 combines with J gene TRBJ2-5; no definite D call. Germline V gene data show CDR1 as SQVTM and CDR2 as ANQGSEA. Between the trimmed V and J ends, which lost 6 bases and 5 bases, there was a span of 16 bases. CDR3 size: 13 residues. The chain's CDR3 is CSVHLSAAETQYF. Here the CDR3 DNA reads TGCAGCGTCCACCTCTCGGCGGCGGAGACCCAGTACTTC.

In its sample, this clone was seen once. The V gene is TRBV7-9, the J gene TRBJ2-7; 8 positions match TRBD1. This CDR3 has 13 amino acids. The germline V gene has CDR1 SEHNR and CDR2 FQNEAQ (reference sequence). V was clipped by 3 bases and J by 3 bases; unmatched bases: 1. The CDR3 coding sequence is TGTGCCAGCAGCTTCGACAGGGGCTACGAGCAGTACTTC. The encoded protein is CASSFDRGYEQYF.

The J gene is TRBJ2-3, the V gene TRBV6-5; 8 bases line up with TRBD1. In germline, CDR1 is MNHEY, CDR2 SVGAGI. V dropped 0 bases and J dropped 4; count of bases not matched to a gene: 6. The CDR3 is 16 amino acids. CDR3 sequence: CASSYSDRATPDTQYF. The CDR3 nucleotides are TGTGCCAGCAGTTACTCGGACAGGGCCACCCCAGATACGCAGTATTTT.

The chain uses TRBV12-5 and TRBJ2-7; D remains unclear. This CDR3 is 13 amino acids long. Germline CDR1 LGHNT, CDR2 FRNRAP. V was pared by 5 bases and J by 2 bases, with 10 bases between. Here the CDR3 DNA reads TGTGCTAGTGGTCTCATGTCCGCCTACGAGCAGTACTTC. Translation gives CASGLMSAYEQYF.

The chain recombines TRBV5-4 with TRBJ2-2; TRBD1 might be the D (6 bases). This CDR3 is 15 amino acids long. Germline lookup yields CDR1 SGHNT and CDR2 YYREEE (reference sequence). The V end lost 4 bases, the J end lost 0 bases, and 10 bases lay between the germline ends. The CDR3 loop reads CASSRGGANTGELFF. The CDR3 DNA sequence: TGTGCCAGCAGCAGAGGGGGAGCGAACACCGGGGAGCTGTTTTTT.

This chain links TRBV11-1 with TRBJ1-1; D remains ambiguous. Per germline, CDR1 SGHAT and CDR2 FQDESV (reference sequence). V dropped 5 bases and J dropped 0 bases, with 10 bases sitting between them. The CDR3 runs 14 residues. Here the CDR3 DNA reads TGTGCCAGCAGCAAAGGGAGCATGAACACTGAAGCTTTCTTT. Its protein product is CASSKGSMNTEAFF.

This rearrangement joins TRBV5-1 to TRBJ2-1, with TRBD2 matching over 12 bases. The CDR3 is 15 amino acids. In germline, CDR1 is SGHRS, CDR2 YFSETQ. J gave up 9 bases and V 3 bases, and 7 bases lay outside the gene matches. Here the CDR3 DNA reads TGCGCCAGCAGCTATTCTAGCGGGGGGGCCTTTGAGCAGTTCTTC. This encodes CASSYSSGGAFEQFF.

The chain combines TRBV6-5 with TRBJ1-5; 7 bases are shared with TRBD1. Germline CDR1 reads MNHEY; CDR2 reads SVGAGI. This CDR3 is built from 14 residues. Trimming cost V 6 bases and J 13 bases; bases outside gene matches: 15. The CDR3 here is CASSYTTGDGIQHF. The CDR3 DNA is TGTGCCAGCAGCTACACCACAGGGGATGGGATTCAGCATTTT.